This T cell receptor (beta chain) was observed in a study of T cells in localized non-small cell lung cancer (dated by TCRdb to 2019 to 2021). As for the study more broadly: T cell repertoires of 200 to 300 early-stage NSCLC patients were analyzed, with tumors being compared against uninvolved tumor-adjacent lungs. The cohort comprised a few hundred treatment-naïve NSCLC patients with resected, localized lung tumors. The mean age of the NSCLC patients was about 70 years, with 120 to 150 men and 95 to 110 women. Findings and caveats that apply to the study as a whole: Because the study design was exploratory, TCR variables were selected using unadjusted p-values without false-discovery rate correction. Of the top 100 tumor clones, a median of approximately 60 were detected in paired uninvolved adjacent lung; under 30 were also among that lung's top 100. Uninvolved tumor-adjacent lung showed the highest T cell clonality, higher than tumor, which suggests more focused antigenic responses in the uninvolved tumor-adjacent lung. Because multi-region sequencing of the tumors was not done, intratumor heterogeneity could not be ruled out. Longer overall survival was associated with higher blood T cell density, whereas shorter survival was associated with higher adjacent-lung clonality.

At diagnosis, tumor, uninvolved tumor-adjacent lung and peripheral blood were collected and then preserved as a mix of FFPE and fresh-frozen material. Blood samples were analyzed as peripheral blood mononuclear cells for TCR repertoire profiling. A remark on this clone: There is no known antigen for this receptor. No per-base quality is available; no much larger clone lies one base away.

V drops 2 bases and J drops 4 bases, leaving 5 bases in between. The CDR3 starts with the cysteine, ends with the phenylalanine, and has 12 residues. The retained sequence is limited to the CDR3, 36 bases, with the frame set at the first base. Via the germline V gene, CDR1 is SGHTA and CDR2 FQGNSA. The immunoSEQ Assay was used to sequence TCR beta CDR3 regions from DNA. For the original study's pipeline: To compute T cell density, TCR beta template counts were normalized to usable DNA, which was estimated by amplifying housekeeping genes. Richness was estimated with the preseqR package, extrapolating to 400,000 templates for PBMC samples and 120,000 templates for tissue samples. Clonality was calculated as one minus Pielou's evenness. Tissue-enriched TCRs were identified through differential abundance testing performed on productive amino-acid clonotypes, with a minimum total count of 5 and an alpha of 0.1. Repertoire overlap between compartments was quantified with the Jaccard Index and Morisita Overlap Index. GLIPH grouped TCR beta CDR3s together with public tetramer-defined viral CDR3s, and a viral motif had to include at least three viral sequences and also show V-gene enrichment. Not all clones reach the TCRdb copy of this immuneACCESS table, which keeps in-frame sequences only. Checked studies attribute under half of the gap to unresolved V genes and leave the rest unexplained. Clone size and V and J calls were adopted from that table, with D and trimming inferred from the DNA. The sample table shows approximately 63,000 clones, and about 87% are seen once. Jointly, the top ten make up roughly 21% of the sample.

The sequence came from a man aged 40 to 75 with stage I squamous cell lung carcinoma. The input for sequencing was peripheral blood, taken before any cancer treatment. The sequence joins TRBV7-2 to TRBJ1-1; the D gene is unclear. The nucleotide sequence reads TGTGCCAGCAGCTTATTAGGCACTGAAGCTTTCTTT. The encoded protein is CASSLLGTEAFF.